Below are 6 T cell receptor beta chains sequenced from a single sample in a study of blood T cell repertoires in COVID-19. Here immunoSEQ multiplex PCR was the method, and the copy in TCRdb shows in-frame clones only, minus some. The table includes tens of thousands of clones, about 90% detected once. The specimen was peripheral blood. The receptors derive from a woman between 70 and 85 years old with acute or convalescent COVID-19.

This clone showed up just once. This chain uses TRBV2 with TRBJ2-1, with D tentatively TRBD2 (5 bases). The CDR3 spans 16 residues. Per germline, CDR1 SNHLY and CDR2 FYNNEI. V shed 6 bases and J shed 0 bases, with 15 bases lying between them. The CDR3 nucleotides are TGTGCCAGCAGCGGTATACACAGCGGCTCCTACAATGAGCAGTTCTTC. This codes for CASSGIHSGSYNEQFF.

This clone has a single count. The DNA of the CDR3 is TGTGCCAGCAGTTACGCCACAGGGGGCAGAGAGACCCAGTACTTC. Translating gives CASSYATGGRETQYF. This sequence joins TRBV6-5 and TRBJ2-5, with 9 bases lining up with TRBD1. Trimming removed 2 bases from V and 4 bases from J; junction bases left unmatched: 5. The CDR3 runs to 15 residues. Germline CDR1 MNHEY, CDR2 SVGAGI.

The CDR3 loop is CASSNRGQGDYGYTF. The CDR3 nucleotides read TGTGCCAGCAGCAATCGAGGACAGGGGGACTATGGCTACACCTTC. The chain combines TRBV7-2 with TRBJ1-2; 10 nucleotides line up with TRBD1. The length of the CDR3 is 15 residues. V trimming: 5 bases; J trimming: 3 bases; junction bases outside the gene matches: 6. Germline CDR1 and CDR2: SGHTA and FQGNSA.

J is TRBJ2-1 and V is TRBV3-1 (or the pseudogene TRBV3-2); 7 positions agree with TRBD2. The junction had 8 bases not matched to a gene; V was cut back by 9 bases and J by 9 bases. This CDR3 spans 12 amino acids. Germline assignment: CDR1 LGHDT and CDR2 YNNKEL (reference sequence). CDR3: CASGREVGEQFF. In DNA form, the CDR3 reads TGTGCCAGTGGCCGGGAGGTGGGTGAGCAGTTCTTC.

V is TRBV5-1 and J is TRBJ1-2; D is undetermined. CDR3 size: 13 residues. Per the germline V gene, CDR1 is SGHRS and CDR2 is YFSETQ. The ends were cut back, 4 bases at V and 3 bases at J, with 10 bases in the middle. In nucleotides, the CDR3 is TGCGCCAGCAGCCAGGATTTGGACTATGGCTACACCTTC. It is translated as CASSQDLDYGYTF.

J is TRBJ1-4 and V is TRBV19; D is perhaps TRBD1 (5 bases). This CDR3 comprises 15 residues. With 4 bases removed from V and 7 bases from J, the gap between germline ends came to 16 bases. Germline V gene lookup returns CDR1 LNHDA and CDR2 SQIVND (reference sequence). The CDR3 is CASSRGDSGGEKLFF. For the CDR3, the DNA is TGTGCCAGTAGTAGAGGGGACTCCGGGGGTGAAAAACTGTTTTTT.